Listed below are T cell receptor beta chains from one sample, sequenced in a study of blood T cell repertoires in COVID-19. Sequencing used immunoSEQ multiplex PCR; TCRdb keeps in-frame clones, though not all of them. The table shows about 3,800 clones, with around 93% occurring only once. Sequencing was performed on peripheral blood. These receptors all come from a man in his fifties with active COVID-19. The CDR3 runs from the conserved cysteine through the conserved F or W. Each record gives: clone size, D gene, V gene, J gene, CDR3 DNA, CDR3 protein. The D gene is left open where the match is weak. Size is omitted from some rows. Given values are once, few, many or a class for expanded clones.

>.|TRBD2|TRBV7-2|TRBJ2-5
TGTGCCAGCAGCTTAGCTTTAGCGGGAGTGGAGACCCAGTACTTC
CASSLALAGVETQYF
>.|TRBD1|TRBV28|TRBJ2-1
TGTGCCAGCAGTCCGACAGGGGGCGGGTCCTACAATGAGCAGTTCTTC
CASSPTGGGSYNEQFF
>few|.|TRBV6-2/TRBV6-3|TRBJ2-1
TGTGCCAGCAGTTACTCGGAGCGGGATGAGCAGTTCTTC
CASSYSERDEQFF
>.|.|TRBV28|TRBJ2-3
TGTGCCAGCAGTTTAAATCCTTTAGGGACTAGCACAGATACGCAGTATTTT
CASSLNPLGTSTDTQYF
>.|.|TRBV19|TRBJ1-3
TGTGCCACCGCAACAGGGAGAGGAAACACCATATATTTT
CATATGRGNTIYF
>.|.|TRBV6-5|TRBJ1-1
TGTGCCAGCAGTTACGGTCAGGGAATTAGTGAAGCTTTCTTT
CASSYGQGISEAFF
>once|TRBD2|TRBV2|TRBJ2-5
TGTGCCAGCCTACTAGCGGGAGTACGAGAGACCCAGTACTTC
CASLLAGVRETQYF
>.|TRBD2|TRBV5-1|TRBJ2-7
TGCGCCAGCAGCTTGGCCGCGGGGGGCGGGGAGCAGTACTTC
CASSLAAGGGEQYF
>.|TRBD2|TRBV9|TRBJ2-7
TGTGCCAGCAGCGTAGTCCCAGCGGGAGATATATACGAGCAGTACTTC
CASSVVPAGDIYEQYF
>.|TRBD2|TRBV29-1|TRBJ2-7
TGCAGCGTTGAAGTTCGAGCGGGGTTCTACGAGCAGTACTTC
CSVEVRAGFYEQYF
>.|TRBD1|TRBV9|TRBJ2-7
TGTGCCAGCAGCACGGGACAGGGGGCATACGAGCAGTACTTC
CASSTGQGAYEQYF
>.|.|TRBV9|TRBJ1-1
TGTGCCAGCATCACCTCGGAGGGCAGATCGAACACTGAAGCTTTCTTT
CASITSEGRSNTEAFF
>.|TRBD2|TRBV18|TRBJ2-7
TGTGCCAGCTCCCAAGCGCCTGGCGGGAGCATCTACGAGCAGTACTTC
CASSQAPGGSIYEQYF
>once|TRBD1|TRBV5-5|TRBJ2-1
TGTGCCAGCAGCGGGACAGGGTTCCATGAGCAGTTCTTC
CASSGTGFHEQFF
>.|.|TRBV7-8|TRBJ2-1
TGTGCCAGCAGCTCCCGGGACTGGTCCTACAATGAGCAGTTCTTC
CASSSRDWSYNEQFF